This is a list of T cell receptor beta chains from one sample in a study of blood T cell repertoires in COVID-19. The assay was immunoSEQ multiplex PCR, and TCRdb's table has in-frame clones only and misses some. The table includes just under 350,000 clones, 91% detected once. The sample taken for sequencing was peripheral blood. All receptors derive from a woman aged 18 to 35 who had recovered from COVID-19. The CDR3 runs from the conserved cysteine through the conserved F or W. The D gene is left open where the match is weak.

j_call: TRBJ1-5
v_call: TRBV2
d_call: -
cdr3_aa: CASRPRMEPQHF

j_call: TRBJ1-6
v_call: TRBV11-3
d_call: -
cdr3_aa: CASSLGGSLASRSLHF

j_call: TRBJ1-4
v_call: TRBV3-1/TRBV3-2
d_call: -
cdr3_aa: CASIRRGQKENEKLFF

j_call: TRBJ2-1
v_call: TRBV6-1
d_call: -
cdr3_aa: CASSEGGRWTYNEQFF

j_call: TRBJ2-3
v_call: TRBV5-1
d_call: TRBD1
cdr3_aa: CASSSKRQGLTDTQYF

j_call: TRBJ2-3
v_call: TRBV13
d_call: TRBD1
cdr3_aa: CASSSRQGWPDTQYF

j_call: TRBJ2-2
v_call: TRBV6-5
d_call: -
cdr3_aa: CASSRAGELFF

j_call: TRBJ2-3
v_call: TRBV7-9
d_call: -
cdr3_aa: CASSLALPDTQYF

j_call: TRBJ1-2
v_call: TRBV7-2
d_call: -
cdr3_aa: CASSLRGPGGYTF

j_call: TRBJ1-2
v_call: TRBV6-2/TRBV6-3
d_call: -
cdr3_aa: CASSYRKEGGYTF

j_call: TRBJ2-5
v_call: TRBV7-9
d_call: TRBD2
cdr3_aa: CASSIGTSGIRETQYF

j_call: TRBJ2-2
v_call: TRBV10-3
d_call: TRBD1
cdr3_aa: CAINKQGEITGELFF

j_call: TRBJ2-5
v_call: TRBV11-2
d_call: TRBD1
cdr3_aa: CASGTGGVGQETQYF

j_call: TRBJ1-1
v_call: TRBV19
d_call: TRBD1
cdr3_aa: CASSGTVNTEAFF

j_call: TRBJ1-1
v_call: TRBV2
d_call: -
cdr3_aa: CASSDRERIASAEAFF

j_call: TRBJ2-3
v_call: TRBV11-3
d_call: TRBD2
cdr3_aa: CASSASSGGHGYTQYF

j_call: TRBJ1-3
v_call: TRBV7-9
d_call: TRBD1
cdr3_aa: CASSPRDRSSGNTIYF

j_call: TRBJ1-2
v_call: TRBV11-3
d_call: -
cdr3_aa: CASSLDAGANYGYTF

j_call: TRBJ1-2
v_call: TRBV7-2
d_call: -
cdr3_aa: CASSLAGRDYGYTF

j_call: TRBJ2-2
v_call: TRBV9
d_call: TRBD2
cdr3_aa: CASSPTGTSVNTGELFF

j_call: TRBJ1-1
v_call: TRBV25-1
d_call: -
cdr3_aa: CASSPGGLSTEAFF

j_call: TRBJ1-5
v_call: TRBV24-1
d_call: -
cdr3_aa: CATSGGDTLENSNQPQHF

j_call: TRBJ1-4
v_call: TRBV27
d_call: -
cdr3_aa: CASSLTGVATNEKLFF

j_call: TRBJ2-6
v_call: TRBV4-3
d_call: -
cdr3_aa: CASSQESSGANVLTF

j_call: TRBJ2-3
v_call: TRBV4-2
d_call: -
cdr3_aa: CASSQSELGTDTQYF

j_call: TRBJ2-3
v_call: TRBV4-3
d_call: -
cdr3_aa: CASSQDVGVDTQYF

j_call: TRBJ2-1
v_call: TRBV2
d_call: TRBD2
cdr3_aa: CASRSGLAGVNEQFF

j_call: TRBJ2-3
v_call: TRBV19
d_call: -
cdr3_aa: CASSIAAGRLTDTQYF

j_call: TRBJ2-1
v_call: TRBV7-9
d_call: -
cdr3_aa: CASSLGGRPHNEQFF

j_call: TRBJ1-6
v_call: TRBV6-6
d_call: -
cdr3_aa: CASSYSAGDNSPLHF

j_call: TRBJ2-1
v_call: TRBV7-2
d_call: TRBD2
cdr3_aa: CASSLGGRAYNEQFF

j_call: TRBJ2-2
v_call: TRBV30
d_call: TRBD1
cdr3_aa: CAWSALRGPGELFF

j_call: TRBJ2-1
v_call: TRBV18
d_call: TRBD1
cdr3_aa: CASSPLAGTANIHSYNEQFF

j_call: TRBJ2-1
v_call: TRBV7-9
d_call: TRBD2
cdr3_aa: CASRLAVGGGNEQFF

j_call: TRBJ1-1
v_call: TRBV3-1/TRBV3-2
d_call: TRBD1
cdr3_aa: CASSQEEEGAIWNTEAFF

j_call: TRBJ1-5
v_call: TRBV4-1
d_call: TRBD1
cdr3_aa: CASSQKIGQVGGLSNQPQHF

j_call: TRBJ1-2
v_call: TRBV6-2/TRBV6-3
d_call: -
cdr3_aa: CASSSRQPGYTF

j_call: TRBJ2-1
v_call: TRBV24-1
d_call: -
cdr3_aa: CATSAPVSSSVRLMEETQFF

j_call: TRBJ2-4
v_call: TRBV6-2/TRBV6-3
d_call: TRBD1
cdr3_aa: CASSRQQGLAKNIQYF

j_call: TRBJ2-1
v_call: TRBV12-3/TRBV12-4
d_call: TRBD2
cdr3_aa: CASTAGVLDEQFF

j_call: TRBJ2-1
v_call: TRBV11-2
d_call: -
cdr3_aa: CASSEGGSGYEQFF

j_call: TRBJ1-5
v_call: TRBV28
d_call: -
cdr3_aa: CASSLGQGTEPQHF

j_call: TRBJ2-1
v_call: TRBV7-2
d_call: TRBD2
cdr3_aa: CASSLTSDSYNEQFF

j_call: TRBJ2-1
v_call: TRBV4-3
d_call: TRBD2
cdr3_aa: CASSQDRTSGIVEQFF

j_call: TRBJ1-5
v_call: TRBV7-2
d_call: -
cdr3_aa: CASSLAGAGNQPQHF

j_call: TRBJ2-3
v_call: TRBV5-8
d_call: TRBD1
cdr3_aa: CASSPGQKSTDTQYF

j_call: TRBJ1-5
v_call: TRBV30
d_call: -
cdr3_aa: CAWSGRPNQPQHF

j_call: TRBJ2-1
v_call: TRBV9
d_call: TRBD2
cdr3_aa: CASSDRLAGGSYNEQFF

j_call: TRBJ1-2
v_call: TRBV19
d_call: -
cdr3_aa: CASSPGRGNYGYTF

j_call: TRBJ2-1
v_call: TRBV30
d_call: TRBD2
cdr3_aa: CAWQTSGRGNEQFF